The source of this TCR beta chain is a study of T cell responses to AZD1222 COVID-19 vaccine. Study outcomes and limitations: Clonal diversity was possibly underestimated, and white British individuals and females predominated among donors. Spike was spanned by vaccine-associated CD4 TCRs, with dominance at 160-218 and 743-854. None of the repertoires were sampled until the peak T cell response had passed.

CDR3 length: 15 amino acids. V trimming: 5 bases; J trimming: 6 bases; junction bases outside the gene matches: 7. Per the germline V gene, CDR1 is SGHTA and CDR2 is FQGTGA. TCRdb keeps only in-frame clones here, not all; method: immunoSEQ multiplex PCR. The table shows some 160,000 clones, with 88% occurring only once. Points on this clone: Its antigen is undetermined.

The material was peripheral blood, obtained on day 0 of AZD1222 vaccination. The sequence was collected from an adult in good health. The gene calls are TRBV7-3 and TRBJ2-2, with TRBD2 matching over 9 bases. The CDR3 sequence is CASSPASGIAGELFF. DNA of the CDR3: TGTGCCAGCAGCCCCGCTAGCGGGATTGCCGGGGAGCTGTTTTTT. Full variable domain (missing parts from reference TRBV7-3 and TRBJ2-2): GAGVSQTPSNKVTEKGKYVELRCDPISGHTALYWYRQSLGQGPEFLIYFQGTGAADDSGLPNDRFFAVRPEGSVSTLKIQRTERGDSAVYLCASSPASGIAGELFFGEGSRLTVL.